These 5 T cell receptor beta chains were sequenced from one sample in a study of beta chain features in type 1 diabetes. Of the isolated RNA, all was reverse transcribed, and so the sequenced material was expressed TCRB transcripts. TCRdb keeps only in-frame clones here, not all; method: immunoSEQ multiplex PCR. The sample has about 150,000 clones; 11% are singletons. Sample: central memory CD4+ T cells from blood. Source of these receptors: a man aged 18 to 29 in good health.

The J gene is TRBJ2-7, the V gene TRBV7-6; unclear D gene. Trimming took 1 base from V and 4 from J, leaving 8 bases between them. This CDR3 is built from 13 residues. The V gene's germline CDR1 is SGHVS and CDR2 FNYEAQ. CDR3 nucleotides: TGTGCCAGCAGCTTAGAGAACCCTTACGAGCAGTACTTC. Its translation: CASSLENPYEQYF. The entire variable domain, with the rest obtained from reference TRBV7-6 and TRBJ2-7, is as follows: GAGVSQSPRYKVTKRGQDVALRCDPISGHVSLYWYRQALGQGPEFLTYFNYEAQQDKSGLPNDRFSAERPEGSISTLTIQRTEQRDSAMYRCASSLENPYEQYFGPGTRLTVT.

J is TRBJ2-1 and V is TRBV29-1, with no clear D. This CDR3 comprises 10 residues. CDR1 is SQVTM and CDR2 is ANQGSEA in the germline V gene. Trimming took 7 bases from V and 5 from J, leaving 6 bases between them. CDR3 residues: CSASHNEQFF. The DNA of the CDR3 is TGCAGCGCGTCACACAATGAGCAGTTCTTC.

V usage is TRBV27 and J usage is TRBJ1-5; TRBD1 is a possible D gene (5 bases). The germline V gene encodes CDR1 MNHEY and CDR2 SMNVEV (reference sequence). CDR3 length: 16 amino acids. V lost 7 bases and J lost 2, with 18 bases in between. The CDR3 reads CASKVRQGAGNQPQHF. CDR3 nucleotide sequence: TGTGCCAGCAAGGTTCGGCAGGGTGCGGGCAATCAGCCCCAGCATTTT.

With regard to this clone: This likely came from a read error, as a far larger clone is one base away. Different DNA sequences within this sample yield the same CDR3. This sequence joins TRBV4-1 and TRBJ2-1; unclear D gene. The germline CDR1 and CDR2 sequences are MGHRA and YSYEKL. The CDR3 covers 12 residues. V lost 0 bases to trimming and J lost 7 bases, with 4 bases between them. This CDR3 is CASSQEGNEQFF. The CDR3 DNA reads as TGCGCCAGCAGCCAAGAAGGGAATGAGCAGTTCTTC.

This clone showed up just a few times. Other DNA sequences in the sample encode the same CDR3. The chain employs TRBV7-2 and TRBJ2-3; 13 bases are shared with TRBD2. This CDR3 spans 16 amino acids. Trimming took 5 bases from V and 2 from J; bases not matched to a gene: 4. CDR1 SGHTA and CDR2 FQGNSA come from the germline V gene. CDR3 DNA sequence: TGTGCCAGCAGCAGGACTAGCGGGGGACTCACAGATACGCAGTATTTT. Translating gives CASSRTSGGLTDTQYF.